This T cell receptor (beta chain) was obtained from a study of T cell clones after liver transplantation. Whole-study context: A pre-transplant mixed lymphocyte reaction with TCRbeta sequencing defined graft-donor-reactive clones followed in post-transplant blood. HCV positivity affected three of eight recipients; the rest lacked autoimmune or viral indications. Subjects received no induction therapy and standard immunosuppression until randomization at 12-24 months post-transplant.

The CDR3 has 16 residues. Per germline, CDR1 SGHRS and CDR2 YFSETQ. With 2 bases clipped from V and 0 bases from J, the junction kept 3 bases outside the gene matches. The table came from immunoSEQ multiplex PCR; TCRdb's copy has only in-frame clones and leaves some out. The sample records around 71,000 clones, roughly 80% being singletons. The rearrangement uses TRBV5-1 and TRBJ2-2, with 8 bases matching TRBD2. This clonotype originated in a human patient who received a liver transplant. Some of the T cells may derive from the graft donor. Specimen: CD4+ T cells from blood, collected 12 months after liver transplant. CDR3 sequence (DNA): TGCGCCAGCAGCTTTACACTAGCGGCGAACACCGGGGAGCTGTTTTTT. Its translation: CASSFTLAANTGELFF. Together with reference TRBV5-1 and TRBJ2-2, the CDR3 gives the full variable domain: KAGVTQTPRYLIKTRGQQVTLSCSPISGHRSVSWYQQTPGQGLQFLFEYFSETQRNKGNFPGRFSGRQFSNSRSEMNVSTLELGDSALYLCASSFTLAANTGELFFGEGSRLTVL.